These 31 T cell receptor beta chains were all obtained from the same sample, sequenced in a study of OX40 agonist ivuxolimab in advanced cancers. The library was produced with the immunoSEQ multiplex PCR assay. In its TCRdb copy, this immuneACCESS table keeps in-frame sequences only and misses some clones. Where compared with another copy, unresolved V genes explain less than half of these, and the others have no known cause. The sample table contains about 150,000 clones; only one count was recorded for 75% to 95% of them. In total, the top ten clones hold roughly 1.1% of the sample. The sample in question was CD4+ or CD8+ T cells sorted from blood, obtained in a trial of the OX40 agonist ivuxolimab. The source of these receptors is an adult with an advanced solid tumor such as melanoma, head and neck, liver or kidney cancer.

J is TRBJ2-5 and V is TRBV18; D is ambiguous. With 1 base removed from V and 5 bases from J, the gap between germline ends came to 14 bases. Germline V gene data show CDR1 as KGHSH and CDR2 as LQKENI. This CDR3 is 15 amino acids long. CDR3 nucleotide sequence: TGTGCCAGCTCACCACAGCCCGTCCCGCAGGAGACCCAGTACTTC. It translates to CASSPQPVPQETQYF. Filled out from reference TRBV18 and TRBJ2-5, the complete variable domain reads NAGVMQNPRHLVRRRGQEARLRCSPMKGHSHVYWYRQLPEEGLKFMVYLQKENIIDESGMPKERFSAEFPKEGPSILRIQQVVRGDSAAYFCASSPQPVPQETQYFGPGTRLLVL.

CDR3 in amino acids: CASSILVPLWKGGPGDTEAFF. CDR3 in DNA: TGTGCCAGTAGTATACTGGTCCCGTTGTGGAAAGGGGGCCCCGGTGACACTGAAGCTTTCTTT. The chain recombines TRBV19 with TRBJ1-1, with TRBD1 matching 7 bases. This CDR3 spans 21 amino acids. The V segment lost 2 bases and the J segment 3 bases; nucleotides outside the gene matches: 24. The germline V gene has CDR1 LNHDA and CDR2 SQIVND (reference sequence).

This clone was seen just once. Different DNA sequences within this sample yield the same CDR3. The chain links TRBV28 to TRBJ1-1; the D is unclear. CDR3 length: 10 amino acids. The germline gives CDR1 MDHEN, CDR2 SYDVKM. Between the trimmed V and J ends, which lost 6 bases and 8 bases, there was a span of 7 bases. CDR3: CASSLREAFF. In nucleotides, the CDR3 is TGTGCCAGCAGCCTACGGGAAGCTTTCTTT.

In DNA form, the CDR3 reads TGTGCCAGCAGCTTGGGGCCTAGCGGAGGGGCGTCCAATGAGCAGTTCTTC. This encodes CASSLGPSGGASNEQFF. This sequence joins TRBV5-4 and TRBJ2-1, with 7 bases lining up with TRBD2. Trimming at V came to 0 bases and at J to 6 bases, leaving 12 bases not matched to a gene. The germline gives CDR1 SGHNT, CDR2 YYREEE (reference sequence). This CDR3 spans 17 amino acids.

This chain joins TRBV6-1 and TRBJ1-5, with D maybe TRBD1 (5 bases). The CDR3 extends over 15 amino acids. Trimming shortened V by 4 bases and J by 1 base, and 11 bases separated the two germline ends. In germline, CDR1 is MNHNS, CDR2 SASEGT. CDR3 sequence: CASSARGVSNQPQHF. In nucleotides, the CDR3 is TGTGCCAGCAGTGCCCGGGGGGTCAGCAATCAGCCCCAGCATTTT.

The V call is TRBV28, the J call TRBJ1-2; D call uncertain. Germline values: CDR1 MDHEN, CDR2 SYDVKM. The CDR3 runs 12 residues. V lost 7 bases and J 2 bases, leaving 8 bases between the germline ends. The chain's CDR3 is CASISGNYGYTF. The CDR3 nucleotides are TGTGCCAGCATCTCAGGCAACTATGGCTACACCTTC.

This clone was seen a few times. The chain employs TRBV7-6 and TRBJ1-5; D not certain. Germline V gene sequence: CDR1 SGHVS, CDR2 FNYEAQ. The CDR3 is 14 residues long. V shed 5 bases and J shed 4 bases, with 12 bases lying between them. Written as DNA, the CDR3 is TGTGCCAGCAGCGGTGTGGGAGCTAATCAGCCCCAGCATTTT. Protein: CASSGVGANQPQHF.

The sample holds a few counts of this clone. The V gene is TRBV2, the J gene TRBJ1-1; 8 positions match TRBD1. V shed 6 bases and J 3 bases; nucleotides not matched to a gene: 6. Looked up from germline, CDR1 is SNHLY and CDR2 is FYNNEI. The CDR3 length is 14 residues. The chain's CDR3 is CASRRDRGDTEAFF. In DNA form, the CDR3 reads TGTGCCAGCAGGCGTGACAGGGGCGACACTGAAGCTTTCTTT.

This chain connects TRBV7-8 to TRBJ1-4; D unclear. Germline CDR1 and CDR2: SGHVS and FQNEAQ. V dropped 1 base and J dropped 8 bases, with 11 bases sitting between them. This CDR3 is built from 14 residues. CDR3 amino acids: CASSLVGYGEKLFF. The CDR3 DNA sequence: TGTGCCAGCAGCTTAGTGGGGTATGGAGAAAAACTGTTTTTT.

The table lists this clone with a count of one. The CDR3 nucleotides read TGTGCCAGCAGTGAATGGGTGGCCGGGGAGCTGTTTTTT. As protein: CASSEWVAGELFF. The chain has TRBV25-1 and TRBJ2-2; no clear D gene. CDR1 is MGHDK, CDR2 SYGVNS, per germline. This CDR3 is 13 amino acids long. V lost 1 base and J 6 bases, leaving 6 bases between the germline ends.

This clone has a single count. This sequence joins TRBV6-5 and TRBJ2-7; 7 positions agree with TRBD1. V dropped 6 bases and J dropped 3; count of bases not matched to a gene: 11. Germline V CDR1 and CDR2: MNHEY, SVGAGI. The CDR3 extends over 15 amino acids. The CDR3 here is CASRGDRERGYEQYF. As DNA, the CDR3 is TGTGCCAGCAGGGGTGACAGGGAAAGGGGCTACGAGCAGTACTTC.

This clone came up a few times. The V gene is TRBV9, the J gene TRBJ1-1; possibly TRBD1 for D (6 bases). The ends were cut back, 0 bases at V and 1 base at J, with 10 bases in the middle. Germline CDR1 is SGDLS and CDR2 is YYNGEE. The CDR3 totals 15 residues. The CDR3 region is CASSVDGTTNTEAFF. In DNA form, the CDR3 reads TGTGCCAGCAGCGTAGATGGGACAACGAACACTGAAGCTTTCTTT.

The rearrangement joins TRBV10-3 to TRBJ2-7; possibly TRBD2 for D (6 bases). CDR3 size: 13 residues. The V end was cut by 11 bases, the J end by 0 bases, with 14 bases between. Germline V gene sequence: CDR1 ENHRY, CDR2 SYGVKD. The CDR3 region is CAAGVAASYEQYF. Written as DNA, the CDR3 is TGTGCCGCCGGGGTAGCGGCCTCCTACGAGCAGTACTTC.

The CDR3 DNA follows: TGCGCCAGCAGCTTGGAAACCGGGAGTGGCTACAATGAGCAGTTCTTC. Its protein is CASSLETGSGYNEQFF. The rearrangement uses TRBV5-1 and TRBJ2-1; D is possibly TRBD2 (6 bases). The CDR3 loop spans 16 amino acids. Looked up from germline, CDR1 is SGHRS and CDR2 is YFSETQ. Trimming left V 0 bases short and J 3 bases short, with 13 bases between. Filled out from reference TRBV5-1 and TRBJ2-1, the complete variable domain reads KAGVTQTPRYLIKTRGQQVTLSCSPISGHRSVSWYQQTPGQGLQFLFEYFSETQRNKGNFPGRFSGRQFSNSRSEMNVSTLELGDSALYLCASSLETGSGYNEQFFGPGTRLTVL.

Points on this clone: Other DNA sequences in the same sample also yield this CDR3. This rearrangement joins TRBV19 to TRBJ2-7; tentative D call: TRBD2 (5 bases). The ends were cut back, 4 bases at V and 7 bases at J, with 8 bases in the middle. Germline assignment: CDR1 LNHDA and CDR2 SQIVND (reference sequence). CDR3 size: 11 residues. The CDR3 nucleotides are TGTGCCAGTAGTACCGCGGGTGAGCAGTACTTC. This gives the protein CASSTAGEQYF.

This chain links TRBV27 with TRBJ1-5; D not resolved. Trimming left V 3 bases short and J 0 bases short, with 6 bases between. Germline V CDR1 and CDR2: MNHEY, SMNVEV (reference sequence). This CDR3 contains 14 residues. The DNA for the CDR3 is TGTGCCAGCAGTTTGGGTCTTAGCAATCAGCCCCAGCATTTT. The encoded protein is CASSLGLSNQPQHF.

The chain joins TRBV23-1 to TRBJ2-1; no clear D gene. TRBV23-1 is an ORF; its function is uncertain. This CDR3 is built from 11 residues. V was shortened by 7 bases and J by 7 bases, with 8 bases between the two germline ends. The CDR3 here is CASNDGNEQFF. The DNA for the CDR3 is TGCGCCAGCAATGATGGGAATGAGCAGTTCTTC.

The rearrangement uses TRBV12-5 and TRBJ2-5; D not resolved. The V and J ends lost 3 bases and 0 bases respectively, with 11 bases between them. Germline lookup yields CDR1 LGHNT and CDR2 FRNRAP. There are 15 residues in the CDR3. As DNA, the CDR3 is TGTGCTAGTGGTTTTGACACGCGACACCAAGAGACCCAGTACTTC. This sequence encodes CASGFDTRHQETQYF.

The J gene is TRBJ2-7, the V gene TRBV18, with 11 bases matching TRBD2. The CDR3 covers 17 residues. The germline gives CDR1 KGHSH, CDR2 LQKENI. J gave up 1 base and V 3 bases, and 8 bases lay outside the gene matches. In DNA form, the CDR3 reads TGTGCCAGCTCACCCATGACTAGCGGGACCATTTCCTACGAGCAGTACTTC. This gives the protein CASSPMTSGTISYEQYF.

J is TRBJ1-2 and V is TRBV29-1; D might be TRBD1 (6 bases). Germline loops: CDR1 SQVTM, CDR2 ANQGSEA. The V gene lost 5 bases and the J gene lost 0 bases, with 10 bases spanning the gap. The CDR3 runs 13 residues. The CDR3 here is CSVNRDTNYGYTF. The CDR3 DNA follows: TGCAGCGTTAACCGGGACACTAACTATGGCTACACCTTC.

This chain's CDR3 is CASNFDGNTEAFF. The CDR3 coding sequence is TGTGCCAGCAATTTCGACGGGAACACTGAAGCTTTCTTT. V and J are TRBV28 and TRBJ1-1; D is uncertain. In germline, CDR1 is MDHEN, CDR2 SYDVKM. V lost 7 bases and J 1 base, leaving 10 bases between the germline ends. The length of the CDR3 is 13 residues.

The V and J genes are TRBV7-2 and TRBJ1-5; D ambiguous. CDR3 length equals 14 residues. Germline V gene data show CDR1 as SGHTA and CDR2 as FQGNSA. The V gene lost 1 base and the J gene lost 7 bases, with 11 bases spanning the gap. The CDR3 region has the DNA TGTGCCAGCAGCTTAGAGGGCAGCCGACAGCCCCAGCATTTT. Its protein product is CASSLEGSRQPQHF.

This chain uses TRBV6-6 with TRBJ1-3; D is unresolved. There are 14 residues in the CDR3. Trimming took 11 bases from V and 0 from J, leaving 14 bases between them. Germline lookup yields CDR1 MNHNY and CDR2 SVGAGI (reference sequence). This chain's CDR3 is CAAQTGNSGNTIYF. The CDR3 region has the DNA TGTGCCGCCCAGACGGGAAACTCTGGAAACACCATATATTTT.

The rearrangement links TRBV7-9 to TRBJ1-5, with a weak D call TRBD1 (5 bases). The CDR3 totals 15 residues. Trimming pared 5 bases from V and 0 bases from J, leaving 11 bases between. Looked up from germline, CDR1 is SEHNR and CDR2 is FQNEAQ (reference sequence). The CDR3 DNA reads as TGTGCCAGCAGCCCCGGGACGAATAGCAATCAGCCCCAGCATTTT. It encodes CASSPGTNSNQPQHF.

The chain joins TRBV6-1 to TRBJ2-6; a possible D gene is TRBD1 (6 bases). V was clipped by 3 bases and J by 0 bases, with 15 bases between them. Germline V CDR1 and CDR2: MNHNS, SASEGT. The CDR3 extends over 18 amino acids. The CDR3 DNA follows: TGTGCCAGCAGTGATGGGACATTCCTCCTCTCTGGGGCCAACGTCCTGACTTTC. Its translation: CASSDGTFLLSGANVLTF.

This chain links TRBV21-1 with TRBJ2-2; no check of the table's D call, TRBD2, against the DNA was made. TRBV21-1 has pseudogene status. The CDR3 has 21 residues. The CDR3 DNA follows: TGTGCCAGCAGCAGAACGGTGTGTAACATTGTGGGGACTAGCTTGACCGGGGAGCTGTTTTTT. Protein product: CASSRTVCNIVGTSLTGELFF.

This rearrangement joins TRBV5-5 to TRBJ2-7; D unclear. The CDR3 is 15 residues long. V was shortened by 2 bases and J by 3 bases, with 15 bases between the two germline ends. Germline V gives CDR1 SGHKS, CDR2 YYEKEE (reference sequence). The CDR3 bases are TGTGCCAGCAGCTTCACTGGCGGACCCCTCTACGAGCAGTACTTC. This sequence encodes CASSFTGGPLYEQYF.

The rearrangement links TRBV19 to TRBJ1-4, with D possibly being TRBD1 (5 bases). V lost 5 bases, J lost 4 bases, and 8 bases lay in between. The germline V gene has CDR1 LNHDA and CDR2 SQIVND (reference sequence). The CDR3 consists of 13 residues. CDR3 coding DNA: TGTGCCAGTAGTTCGCAGGGTAATGAAAAACTGTTTTTT. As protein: CASSSQGNEKLFF. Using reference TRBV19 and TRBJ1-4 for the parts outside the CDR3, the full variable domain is DGGITQSPKYLFRKEGQNVTLSCEQNLNHDAMYWYRQDPGQGLRLIYYSQIVNDFQKGDIAEGYSVSREKKESFPLTVTSAQKNPTAFYLCASSSQGNEKLFFGSGTQLSVL.

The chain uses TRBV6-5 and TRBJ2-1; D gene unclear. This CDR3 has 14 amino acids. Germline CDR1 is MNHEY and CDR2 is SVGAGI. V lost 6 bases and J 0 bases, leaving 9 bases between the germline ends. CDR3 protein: CASRGMSSYNEQFF. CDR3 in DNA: TGTGCCAGCAGAGGGATGAGCTCCTACAATGAGCAGTTCTTC.

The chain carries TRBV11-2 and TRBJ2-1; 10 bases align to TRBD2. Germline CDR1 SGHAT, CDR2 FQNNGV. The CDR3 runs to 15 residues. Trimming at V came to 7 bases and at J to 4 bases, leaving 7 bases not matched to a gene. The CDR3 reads CASTLSSGGYNEQFF. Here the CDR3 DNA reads TGTGCCAGCACATTATCTAGCGGGGGATACAATGAGCAGTTCTTC.

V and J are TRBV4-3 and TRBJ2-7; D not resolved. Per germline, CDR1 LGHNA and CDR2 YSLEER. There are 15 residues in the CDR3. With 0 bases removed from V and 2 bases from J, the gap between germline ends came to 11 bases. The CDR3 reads CASSQDGGLPYEQYF. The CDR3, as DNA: TGCGCCAGCAGCCAAGATGGTGGGCTGCCCTACGAGCAGTACTTC.